This passage covers 20 T cell receptor beta chains from one sample sequenced in a study of blood T cell repertoires in COVID-19. Here immunoSEQ multiplex PCR was the method, and the copy in TCRdb shows in-frame clones only, minus some. The repertoire includes about 160,000 clones, more than 85% of them detected once, and roughly 7% sits in the top ten. Sequenced: PBMCs or T cells enriched from blood (not recorded which). Every receptor here comes from a woman aged 45-65 years who had recovered from COVID-19.

CDR3 sequence reads: CATSRRGGANEKLFF. The CDR3 region has the DNA TGTGCCACCAGCAGAAGAGGGGGGGCTAATGAAAAACTGTTTTTT. The rearrangement links TRBV15 to TRBJ1-4; possible D gene TRBD1, 6 bases. The length of the CDR3 is 15 residues. Germline CDR1 reads LNHNV; CDR2 reads YYDKDF (reference sequence). With 2 bases removed from V and 3 bases from J, the gap between germline ends came to 10 bases.

The chain combines TRBV4-1 with TRBJ2-1; 11 positions agree with TRBD2. This CDR3 has 16 amino acids. CDR1 and CDR2 from the germline V gene are MGHRA and YSYEKL. The ends lost 4 bases at V and 8 bases at J; junction bases unmatched: 10. CDR3 region: CASSRLLAGGRYEQFF. The CDR3 bases are TGCGCCAGCAGCCGCTTGCTAGCGGGAGGTCGGTATGAGCAGTTCTTC.

CDR3 nucleotide sequence: TGTGCCAGCAGCGAAGGGGGAACGAACACTGAAGCTTTCTTT. Its translation: CASSEGGTNTEAFF. The chain links TRBV9 to TRBJ1-1; tentative D call: TRBD1 (6 bases). CDR3 size: 14 residues. Trimming took off 3 bases at V and 1 base at J, with 10 bases between the two ends. The germline CDR1 and CDR2 sequences are SGDLS and YYNGEE.

V gene TRBV5-1 combines with J gene TRBJ1-5; D not resolved. V lost 1 base and J 3 bases, leaving 5 bases between the germline ends. The germline CDR1 and CDR2 sequences are SGHRS and YFSETQ. This CDR3 is 13 amino acids long. The DNA of the CDR3 is TGCGCCAGCAGCTTGTCCTCCAATCAGCCCCAGCATTTT. It encodes CASSLSSNQPQHF.

This clone has only one observation. V gene TRBV7-8 combines with J gene TRBJ1-6; 7 positions agree with TRBD1. The CDR3 is 14 amino acids. V gave up 5 bases and J gave up 9 bases; unmatched junction bases: 7. Germline lookup yields CDR1 SGHVS and CDR2 FQNEAQ. The CDR3 loop reads CASSLDRVASPLHF. The CDR3, as DNA: TGTGCCAGCAGCCTCGACAGGGTCGCTTCACCCCTCCACTTT.

The chain combines TRBV2 with TRBJ1-5; D gene uncertain. Trimming shortened V by 6 bases and J by 7 bases, and 13 bases separated the two germline ends. CDR1 and CDR2 from the germline V gene are SNHLY and FYNNEI. The CDR3 spans 13 residues. For the CDR3, the DNA is TGTGCCAGCAGGGAGGCGTCTTCACAGCCCCAGCATTTT. It yields the protein CASREASSQPQHF.

This chain connects TRBV29-1 to TRBJ2-5; 8 nucleotides line up with TRBD1. The CDR3 length is 12 residues. Looked up from germline, CDR1 is SQVTM and CDR2 is ANQGSEA. The ends lost 7 bases at V and 5 bases at J; junction bases unmatched: 6. CDR3 nucleotides: TGCAGCGCTCAGGACAGGGCGGAGACCCAGTACTTC. Amino acid sequence: CSAQDRAETQYF.

A few counts support this clone. The genes are TRBV20-1 and TRBJ2-1; D is unclear. Trimming stripped 5 bases from V and 9 bases from J, with 11 bases between. CDR1 DFQATT and CDR2 SNEGSKA come from the germline V gene (reference sequence). This CDR3 is built from 11 residues. The CDR3 sequence is CSAPFSGEQFF. Here the CDR3 DNA reads TGCAGTGCTCCTTTTAGTGGTGAGCAGTTCTTC.

The V and J genes are TRBV7-2 and TRBJ2-1; TRBD1 aligns across 12 bases. Germline lookup yields CDR1 SGHTA and CDR2 FQGNSA. The length of the CDR3 is 15 residues. The ends lost 3 bases at V and 8 bases at J; junction bases unmatched: 5. CDR3 amino acids: CASSFRDRGLDEQFF. In DNA, the CDR3 is TGTGCCAGCAGCTTCCGGGACAGGGGGCTTGATGAGCAGTTCTTC.

The CDR3 nucleotides are TGCGCCAGCAAGGAGGGGACCACCGGGGAGCTGTTTTTT. Its protein product is CASKEGTTGELFF. The V gene is TRBV5-1, the J gene TRBJ2-2; the D gene is possibly TRBD2 (6 bases). The V gene's germline CDR1 is SGHRS and CDR2 YFSETQ. This CDR3 is 13 amino acids long. V lost 6 bases to trimming and J lost 4 bases, with 10 bases between them.

The chain joins TRBV11-2 to TRBJ1-1; D is unresolved. CDR3 length: 13 residues. Trimming pared 5 bases from V and 1 base from J, leaving 8 bases between. Germline V lookup: CDR1 SGHAT, CDR2 FQNNGV. CDR3 DNA: TGTGCCAGCAGCCTACAGAGGAACACTGAAGCTTTCTTT. It translates to CASSLQRNTEAFF.

As DNA, the CDR3 is TGTGCCAGCAGTTATAATCAGGACAGCATCTTGAATTACTACGAGCAGTACTTC. It is translated as CASSYNQDSILNYYEQYF. The gene calls are TRBV6-2 or TRBV6-3 and TRBJ2-7, with D perhaps TRBD1 (6 bases). Trimming took 3 bases from V and 3 from J, leaving 24 bases between them. The length of the CDR3 is 18 residues. CDR1 is MNHEY, CDR2 SVGEGT, per germline.

J is TRBJ2-1 and V is TRBV6-5; 12 bases fit TRBD2. The V gene's germline CDR1 is MNHEY and CDR2 SVGAGI. The V gene end was trimmed by 6 bases and the J gene end by 5 bases; junction bases not matched to a gene: 5. This CDR3 region has 15 residues. In DNA form, the CDR3 reads TGTGCCAGCAGGGCTAGCGGGAGGGGCCACAATGAGCAGTTCTTC. It encodes CASRASGRGHNEQFF.

Remarks on this clone: A read error may account for a junction end that differs from germline. V is TRBV12-3 or TRBV12-4 and J is TRBJ1-3; tentatively, D is TRBD1 (5 bases). CDR3 size: 11 residues. CDR3 DNA sequence: TGTGCCAGCAGTTTACAAGGCGGGGGAGATTTT. Its protein product is CASSLQGGGDF.

J is TRBJ1-1 and V is TRBV28, with D uncertain. Germline CDR1 MDHEN, CDR2 SYDVKM. V was pared by 3 bases and J by 0 bases, with 14 bases between. This CDR3 contains 16 residues. The CDR3 is CASSFGRLRMNTEAFF. The CDR3 nucleotides read TGTGCCAGCAGTTTCGGCAGGCTTAGAATGAACACTGAAGCTTTCTTT.

The V and J genes are TRBV5-1 and TRBJ1-4, with TRBD1 identical over 7 bases. The CDR3 is made up of 16 amino acids. V lost 3 bases to trimming and J lost 7 bases; unmatched junction nucleotides: 12. Per germline, CDR1 SGHRS and CDR2 YFSETQ. CDR3 protein: CASSSTNTGAGEKLFF. Written as DNA, the CDR3 is TGCGCCAGCAGCTCGACAAACACAGGGGCCGGTGAAAAACTGTTTTTT.

This chain joins TRBV14 and TRBJ2-2; D possibly corresponds to TRBD1 (6 bases). Germline V gene sequence: CDR1 SGHDN, CDR2 FVKESK. There are 16 residues in the CDR3. The V gene lost 3 bases and the J gene lost 5 bases, with 16 bases spanning the gap. CDR3 loop: CASSHPVARGTGELFF. The CDR3 region has the DNA TGTGCCAGCAGCCACCCGGTGGCTAGGGGGACCGGGGAGCTGTTTTTT.

The sample holds a few counts of this clone. This sequence joins TRBV27 and TRBJ1-2, with D maybe TRBD1 (6 bases). V lost 6 bases to trimming and J lost 8 bases, with 19 bases between them. Germline CDR1 is MNHEY and CDR2 is SMNVEV (reference sequence). This CDR3 is 14 amino acids long. Here the CDR3 reads CASRETGRHAGYTF. In DNA form, the CDR3 reads TGTGCCAGCAGAGAAACAGGGAGACACGCGGGCTACACCTTC.

The chain links TRBV4-2 to TRBJ2-6; 9 bases fit TRBD1. This CDR3 contains 21 residues. Germline CDR1 and CDR2: LGHNA and YNFKEQ. J lost 4 bases, V lost 4 bases, and 20 bases had no gene match. The CDR3 DNA is TGTGCCAGCAGCCCCTGGGGTGGGCGGGACAGGGCTCGTTCAGGGGCCAACGTCCTGACTTTC. As protein: CASSPWGGRDRARSGANVLTF.

The chain uses TRBV27 and TRBJ2-7; possibly TRBD1 for D (6 bases). The CDR3 length is 17 residues. Germline V gene sequence: CDR1 MNHEY, CDR2 SMNVEV (reference sequence). The ends were cut back, 4 bases at V and 2 bases at J, with 21 bases in the middle. CDR3 protein: CASSYLIQGRVPYEQYF. CDR3 DNA sequence: TGTGCCAGCAGTTACCTTATACAGGGTCGGGTCCCCTACGAGCAGTACTTC.